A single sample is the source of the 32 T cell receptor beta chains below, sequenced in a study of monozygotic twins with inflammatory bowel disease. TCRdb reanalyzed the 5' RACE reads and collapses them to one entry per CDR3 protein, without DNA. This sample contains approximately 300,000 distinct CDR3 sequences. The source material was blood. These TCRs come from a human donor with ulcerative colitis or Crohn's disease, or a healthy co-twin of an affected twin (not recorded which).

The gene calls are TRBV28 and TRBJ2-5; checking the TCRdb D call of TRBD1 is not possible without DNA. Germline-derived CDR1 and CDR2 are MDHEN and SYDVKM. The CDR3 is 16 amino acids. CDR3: CASSLSDRPAQETQYF.

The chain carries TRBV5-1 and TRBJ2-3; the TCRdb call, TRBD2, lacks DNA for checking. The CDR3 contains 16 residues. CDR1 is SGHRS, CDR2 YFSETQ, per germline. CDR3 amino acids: CASRDESGSGTDTQYF.

The CDR3 sequence: CASNLMGGPGELFF. V usage is TRBV28 and J usage is TRBJ2-2; TCRdb's D call of TRBD1 is untestable without DNA. The CDR3 is made up of 14 amino acids. In germline, CDR1 is MDHEN, CDR2 SYDVKM.

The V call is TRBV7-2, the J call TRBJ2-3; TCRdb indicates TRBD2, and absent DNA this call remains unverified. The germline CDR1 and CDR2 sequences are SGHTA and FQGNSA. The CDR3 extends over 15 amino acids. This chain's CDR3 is CASSLGISGTDTQYF.

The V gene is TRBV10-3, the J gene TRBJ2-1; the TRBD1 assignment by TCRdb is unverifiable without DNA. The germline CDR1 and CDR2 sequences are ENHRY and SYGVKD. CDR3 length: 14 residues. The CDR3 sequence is CAIRHERRGDEQFF.

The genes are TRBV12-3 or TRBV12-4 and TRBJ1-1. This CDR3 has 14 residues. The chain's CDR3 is CASSLSKGNTEAFF.

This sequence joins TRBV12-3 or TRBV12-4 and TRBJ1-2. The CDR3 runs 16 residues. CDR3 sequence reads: CASSGLDIAFNYGYTF.

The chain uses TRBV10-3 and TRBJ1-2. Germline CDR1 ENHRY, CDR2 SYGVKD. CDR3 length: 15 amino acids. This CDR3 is CAISESIRSNYGYTF.

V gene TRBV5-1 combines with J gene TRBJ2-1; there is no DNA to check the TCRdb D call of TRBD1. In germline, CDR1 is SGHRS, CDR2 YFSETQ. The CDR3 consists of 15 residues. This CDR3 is CASSDGQIIYNEQFF.

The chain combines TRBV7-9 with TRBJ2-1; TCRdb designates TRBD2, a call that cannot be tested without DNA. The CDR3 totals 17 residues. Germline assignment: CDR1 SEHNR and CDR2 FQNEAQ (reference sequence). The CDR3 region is CASQGLAGLGDYNEQFF.

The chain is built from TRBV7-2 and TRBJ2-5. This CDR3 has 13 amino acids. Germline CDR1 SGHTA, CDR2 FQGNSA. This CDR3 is CASSLRYQETQYF.

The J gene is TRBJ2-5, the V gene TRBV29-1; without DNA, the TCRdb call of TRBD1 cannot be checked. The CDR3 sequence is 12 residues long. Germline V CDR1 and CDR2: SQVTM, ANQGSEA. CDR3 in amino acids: CSVEETGARRYF. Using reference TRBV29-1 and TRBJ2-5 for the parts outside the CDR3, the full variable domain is SAVISQKPSRDICQRGTSLTIQCQVDSQVTMMFWYRQQPGQSLTLIATANQGSEATYESGFVIDKFPISRPNLTFSTLTVSNMSPEDSSIYLCSVEETGARRYFGPGTRLLVL.

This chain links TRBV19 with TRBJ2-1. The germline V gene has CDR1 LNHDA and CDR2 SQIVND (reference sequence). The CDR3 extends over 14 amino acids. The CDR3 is CASRDRGSYNEQFF.

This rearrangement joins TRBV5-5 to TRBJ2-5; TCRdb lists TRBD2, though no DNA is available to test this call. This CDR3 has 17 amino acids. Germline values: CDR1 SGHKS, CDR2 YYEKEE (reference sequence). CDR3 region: CASSYTEAGGYSETQYF.

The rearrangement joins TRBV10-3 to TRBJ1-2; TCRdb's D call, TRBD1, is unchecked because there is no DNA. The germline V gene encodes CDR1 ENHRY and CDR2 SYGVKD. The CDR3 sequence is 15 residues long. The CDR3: CAINDRGGIDYGYTF.

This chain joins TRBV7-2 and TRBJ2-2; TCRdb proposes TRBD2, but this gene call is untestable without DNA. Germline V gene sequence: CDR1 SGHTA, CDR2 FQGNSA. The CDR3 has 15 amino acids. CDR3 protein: CASILLAGITGELFF.

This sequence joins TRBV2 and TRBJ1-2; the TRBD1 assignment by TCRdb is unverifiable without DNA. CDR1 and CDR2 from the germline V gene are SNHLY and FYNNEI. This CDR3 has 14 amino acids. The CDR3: CASSRTGEIDGYTF.

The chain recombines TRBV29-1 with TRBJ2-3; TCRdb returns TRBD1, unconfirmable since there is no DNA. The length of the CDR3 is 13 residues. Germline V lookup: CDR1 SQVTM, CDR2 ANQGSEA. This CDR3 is CSLGRASPDTQYF.

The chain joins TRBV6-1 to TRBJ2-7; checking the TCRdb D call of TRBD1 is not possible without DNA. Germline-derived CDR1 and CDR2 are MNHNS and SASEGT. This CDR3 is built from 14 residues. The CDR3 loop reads CASDPGGFMLEQYF.

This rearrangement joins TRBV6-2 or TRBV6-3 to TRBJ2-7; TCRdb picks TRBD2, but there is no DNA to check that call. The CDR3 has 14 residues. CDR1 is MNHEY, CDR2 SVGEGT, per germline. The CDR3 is CASSHPGLVSEQYF.

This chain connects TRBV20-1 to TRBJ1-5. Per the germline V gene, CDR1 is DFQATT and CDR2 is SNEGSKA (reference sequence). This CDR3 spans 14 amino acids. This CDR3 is CSAVVSFGDQPQHF.

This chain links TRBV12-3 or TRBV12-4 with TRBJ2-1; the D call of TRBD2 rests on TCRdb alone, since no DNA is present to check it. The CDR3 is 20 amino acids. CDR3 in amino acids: CASTLTWRLAGPSSYNEQFF.

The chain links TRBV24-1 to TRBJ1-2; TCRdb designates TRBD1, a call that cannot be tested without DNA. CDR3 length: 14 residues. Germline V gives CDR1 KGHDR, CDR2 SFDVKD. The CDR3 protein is CATSDAHTGDGYTF.

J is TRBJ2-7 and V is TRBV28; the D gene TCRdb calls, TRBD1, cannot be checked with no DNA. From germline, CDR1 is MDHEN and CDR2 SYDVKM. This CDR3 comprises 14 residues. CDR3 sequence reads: CASRQGARAYEQYF.

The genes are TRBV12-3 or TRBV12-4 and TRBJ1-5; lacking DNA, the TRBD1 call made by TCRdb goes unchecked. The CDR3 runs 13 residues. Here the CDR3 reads CASTQGGHVSQHF.

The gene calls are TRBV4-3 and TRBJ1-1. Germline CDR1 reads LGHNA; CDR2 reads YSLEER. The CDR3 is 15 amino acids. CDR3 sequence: CASSQGGDWGAEAFF.

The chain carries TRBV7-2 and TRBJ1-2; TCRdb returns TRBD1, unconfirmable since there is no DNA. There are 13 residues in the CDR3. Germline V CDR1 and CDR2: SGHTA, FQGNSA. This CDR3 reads CASRHLRGDGYTF.

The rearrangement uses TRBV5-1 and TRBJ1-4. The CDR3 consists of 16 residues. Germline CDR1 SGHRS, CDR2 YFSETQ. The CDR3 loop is CASSLGLSQNGEKLFF.

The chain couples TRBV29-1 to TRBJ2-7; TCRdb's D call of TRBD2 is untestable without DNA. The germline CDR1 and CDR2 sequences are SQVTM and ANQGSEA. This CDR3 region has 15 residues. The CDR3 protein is CSVEDQGSKRYEQYF.

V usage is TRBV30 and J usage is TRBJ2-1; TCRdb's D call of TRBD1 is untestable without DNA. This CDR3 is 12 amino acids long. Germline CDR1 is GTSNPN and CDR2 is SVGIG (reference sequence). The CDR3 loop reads CAWSVLGHEQFF.

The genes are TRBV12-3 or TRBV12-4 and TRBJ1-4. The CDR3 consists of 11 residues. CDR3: CASRIGEKLFF.

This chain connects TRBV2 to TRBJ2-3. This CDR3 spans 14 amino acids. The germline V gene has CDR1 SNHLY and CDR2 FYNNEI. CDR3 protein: CASTEKSVGDTQYF.